Shown below are 16 T cell receptor beta chains from a single sample sequenced in a study of shared clonotypes between healthy human individuals. Repertoires were generated with immunoSEQ multiplex PCR, while TCRdb's copy carries only in-frame clones and drops some. Counted here are about 700,000 clones, 74% occurring once; the ten biggest clones make up 1.5% to 2%. The sequencing input was memory CD4+ T cells sorted from blood. Subset: CD45RA-negative fraction. The receptor set was obtained from a woman aged 30 to 39 in good health.

J is TRBJ1-5 and V is TRBV29-1; tentatively, D is TRBD1 (6 bases). CDR1 SQVTM and CDR2 ANQGSEA come from the germline V gene. This CDR3 is 13 amino acids long. V gave up 6 bases and J gave up 5 bases, with 14 bases separating them. The CDR3 nucleotides read TGCAGCGTCCTACAGGGAGCGTATCAGCCCCAGCATTTT. Translating it yields CSVLQGAYQPQHF.

The rearrangement uses TRBV5-1 and TRBJ2-7; no firm D call. The CDR3 is made up of 14 amino acids. V was pared by 0 bases and J by 2 bases, with 9 bases between. CDR1 and CDR2 from the germline V gene are SGHRS and YFSETQ. CDR3 loop: CASSLVQHTYEQYF. CDR3 sequence (DNA): TGCGCCAGCAGCTTGGTCCAGCATACCTACGAGCAGTACTTC.

The J gene is TRBJ1-5, the V gene TRBV30; TRBD1 matches at 7 bases. Germline V gene lookup returns CDR1 GTSNPN and CDR2 SVGIG (reference sequence). V shed 5 bases, J shed 7 bases, and the junction held 8 bases outside the gene matches. The CDR3 has 13 amino acids. CDR3 region: CAWADRARQPQHF. The CDR3 DNA sequence: TGTGCCTGGGCCGACAGGGCAAGGCAGCCCCAGCATTTT. The complete variable domain, with remaining parts taken from reference TRBV30 and TRBJ1-5, reads SQTIHQWPATLVQPVGSPLSLECTVEGTSNPNLYWYRQAAGRGLQLLFYSVGIGQISSEVPQNLSASRPQDRQFILSSKKLLLSDSGFYLCAWADRARQPQHFGDGTRLSIL.

V is TRBV19 and J is TRBJ1-5; the D is unclear. Between the trimmed V and J ends, which lost 5 bases and 0 bases, there was a span of 8 bases. Germline V CDR1 and CDR2: LNHDA, SQIVND (reference sequence). The CDR3 extends over 14 amino acids. DNA of the CDR3: TGTGCCAGTAGTGACATCTATAGCAATCAGCCCCAGCATTTT. Its protein is CASSDIYSNQPQHF.

This clone was seen a few times. V usage is TRBV27 and J usage is TRBJ2-3; 10 bases are shared with TRBD2. Germline V gene lookup returns CDR1 MNHEY and CDR2 SMNVEV (reference sequence). The CDR3 contains 14 residues. Germline trimming cut 4 bases from V and 11 bases from J; bases unmatched to any gene: 9. The CDR3 is CASSSLAGAWRQYF. The CDR3 region has the DNA TGTGCCAGCAGTTCTCTAGCGGGAGCTTGGAGGCAGTATTTT.

This clone was recorded once. Other DNA sequences within the sample encode an identical CDR3. The chain employs TRBV14 and TRBJ2-7; the D is unclear. CDR3 length equals 12 residues. The V gene lost 4 bases and the J gene lost 2 bases, with 6 bases spanning the gap. Germline lookup yields CDR1 SGHDN and CDR2 FVKESK. CDR3 residues: CASSPDAYEQYF. In DNA form, the CDR3 reads TGTGCCAGCAGCCCGGACGCCTACGAGCAGTACTTC.

J is TRBJ1-1 and V is TRBV2, with 8 bases fitting TRBD1. This CDR3 has 13 amino acids. The J segment lost 4 bases and the V segment lost 7 bases, leaving 5 bases of the junction unmatched. Germline CDR1 and CDR2: SNHLY and FYNNEI. The CDR3 coding sequence is TGTGCCAGCAAACTACAGGGGGTCACTGAAGCTTTCTTT. Protein: CASKLQGVTEAFF.

The rearrangement joins TRBV11-3 to TRBJ1-4; unclear D gene. CDR1 and CDR2 from the germline V gene are SGHNT and YENEEA. V lost 1 base and J lost 8, with 11 bases in between. There are 14 residues in the CDR3. The CDR3 region is CASSLVWNREKLFF. The CDR3 DNA sequence: TGTGCCAGCAGCTTAGTGTGGAACCGCGAAAAACTGTTTTTT.

Concerning this clone: Germline and junction disagree at one end, which may indicate a read error. V is TRBV9 and J is TRBJ1-4; D is undetermined. Germline V gives CDR1 SGDLS, CDR2 YYNGEE. The CDR3 is made up of 14 amino acids. The CDR3 DNA reads as TGTGCCAGCAGCCTAGGAGGAACTAATGAAAAACTGCTTTTT. This sequence encodes CASSLGGTNEKLLF.

The V call is TRBV7-9, the J call TRBJ2-1; TRBD1 agrees at 7 bases. From germline, CDR1 is SEHNR and CDR2 FQNEAQ (reference sequence). V dropped 4 bases and J dropped 1; count of bases not matched to a gene: 4. The CDR3 covers 15 residues. The CDR3 here is CASSSRQGSYNEQFF. The CDR3 nucleotides are TGTGCCAGCAGCTCCCGACAGGGATCCTACAATGAGCAGTTCTTC.

This clone was found a few times. Other nucleotide sequences from this sample produce the same CDR3. The chain couples TRBV5-5 to TRBJ1-2; D possibly corresponds to TRBD1 (5 bases). CDR1 SGHKS and CDR2 YYEKEE come from the germline V gene (reference sequence). V was trimmed by 2 bases and J by 5 bases, leaving 10 bases between them. The CDR3 totals 13 residues. The chain's CDR3 is CASSFGDGYGYTF. DNA of the CDR3: TGTGCCAGCAGCTTTGGGGACGGATATGGCTACACCTTC.

The chain carries TRBV5-5 and TRBJ2-7, with D tentatively TRBD2 (6 bases). Trimming took off 0 bases at V and 2 bases at J, with 9 bases between the two ends. Per the germline V gene, CDR1 is SGHKS and CDR2 is YYEKEE (reference sequence). The CDR3 sequence is 14 residues long. The CDR3 sequence: CASSLVAVAYEQYF. The CDR3 coding sequence is TGTGCCAGCAGCTTGGTAGCGGTAGCCTACGAGCAGTACTTC.

This rearrangement joins TRBV19 to TRBJ2-7, with TRBD2 identical over 14 bases. The germline CDR1 and CDR2 sequences are LNHDA and SQIVND (reference sequence). This CDR3 has 21 amino acids. V lost 4 bases and J lost 0; bases outside the gene matches: 17. CDR3 amino acids: CASSSLPWTSGRRPSSYEQYF. The CDR3 region has the DNA TGTGCCAGTAGTAGTCTTCCTTGGACTAGCGGGAGGAGACCGAGCTCCTACGAGCAGTACTTC.

This clone was counted only a few times. V is TRBV7-2 and J is TRBJ1-5, with D hard to call. The CDR3 is made up of 14 amino acids. Germline V gene data show CDR1 as SGHTA and CDR2 as FQGNSA. Trimming removed 4 bases at V and 3 bases at J, with 10 bases between. The CDR3 DNA follows: TGTGCCAGCAGCTCCCATGGCGCCAATCAGCCCCAGCATTTT. As protein: CASSSHGANQPQHF.

This clone has only a few counts. The V and J genes are TRBV28 and TRBJ1-1, with no clear D. The V and J ends lost 6 bases and 2 bases respectively, with 10 bases between them. The CDR3 sequence is 13 residues long. Germline V lookup: CDR1 MDHEN, CDR2 SYDVKM. The CDR3 reads CASRQQRNTEAFF. The CDR3 DNA is TGTGCCAGCAGACAGCAGAGAAACACTGAAGCTTTCTTT.

This chain links TRBV30 with TRBJ2-1; a possible D gene is TRBD1 (6 bases). Looked up from germline, CDR1 is GTSNPN and CDR2 is SVGIG (reference sequence). The CDR3 is made up of 14 amino acids. V was pared by 0 bases and J by 7 bases, with 13 bases between. This chain's CDR3 is CAWSVRGGRNEQFF. The CDR3 nucleotides are TGTGCCTGGAGTGTACGTGGGGGCAGGAATGAGCAGTTCTTC.